This paragraph covers one TCR beta chain sequence. While infection was still active, Seattle patients were enrolled and then followed longitudinally. The sample belongs to a study of blood T cell repertoires in COVID-19. For the study at large: Material from acute and convalescent COVID-19 was sourced from the United States, Italy and Spain. T cells, B-cell-depleted T cells, or PBMCs supplied cDNA or gDNA.

TCRdb's copy holds only in-frame clones and misses some; the assay was immunoSEQ multiplex PCR. This table has under 400,000 clones, about 92% appearing once. The TCR comes from a woman aged 55-75 years with COVID-19, enrolled during active disease. The specimen was peripheral blood.

The CDR3 DNA reads TGTGCCATCGAGGCCAACTATGGCTACACCTTC. Its protein is CAIEANYGYTF. The chain joins TRBV12-3 or TRBV12-4 to TRBJ1-2, with unresolved D. V was clipped by 10 bases and J by 2 bases, with 8 bases between them. CDR3 length: 11 residues.